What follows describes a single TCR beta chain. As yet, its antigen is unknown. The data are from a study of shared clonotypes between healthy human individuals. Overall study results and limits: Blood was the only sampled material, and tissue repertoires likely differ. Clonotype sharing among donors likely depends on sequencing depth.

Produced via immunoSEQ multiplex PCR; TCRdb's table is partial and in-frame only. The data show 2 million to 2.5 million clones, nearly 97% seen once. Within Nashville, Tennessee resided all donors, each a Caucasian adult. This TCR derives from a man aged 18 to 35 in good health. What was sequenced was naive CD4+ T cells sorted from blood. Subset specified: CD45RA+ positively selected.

CDR3 bases: TGCAGTGCCATGCTGGAGCGTACGCAGTATTTT. It translates to CSAMLERTQYF. The V call is TRBV20-1, the J call TRBJ2-3; no reliable D call. The CDR3 extends over 11 amino acids. Trimming cost V 6 bases and J 8 bases, with 12 bases left between them. CDR1 is DFQATT, CDR2 SNEGSKA, per germline (reference sequence).